This T cell receptor beta chain was identified during a study of shared clonotypes between healthy human individuals (TCRdb year 2020). Regarding the study in general: A couple of women and a few men aged 18 to 49 years were included in the cohort. For each donor, CD4 naive and CD4 memory were each run on three plates, CD8 naive on two plates, and CD8 memory on one plate. The study deeply sequenced blood TCR repertoires of about 5 healthy adults to estimate repertoire size and the extent of clonotype sharing between individuals. Libraries were prepared and TCR repertoires were sequenced by different laboratories using diverse techniques, in order to increase sequencing depth and limit assay-specific biases. Per donor, leukapheresis produced somewhere between about 0.9 and 9 billion PBMCs. The paper as a whole reports these results and caveats: Naive subsets generally had larger estimated clonotype richness than memory subsets did. Because the study included a small number of donors, the genetic and exposure-history diversity represented was limited. Sampling was limited to blood, and TCR repertoires in tissue likely differ from TCR repertoires in blood. Around 5.4% of naive CD4, 3% to 3.5% of naive CD8, roughly 2.4% of memory CD4, and 0.4% of memory CD8 clonotypes were shared across several donors. Higher generation probabilities were observed for clonotypes shared by all four sorted-subset donors than for non-shared clonotypes. Rarefaction of sorted-subset datasets indicated incomplete sequencing despite the large sequencing depth. Based on pairwise subsampling, the degree of clonotype sharing among donors was expected to be affected by sequencing depth.

Measured from the cysteine to the phenylalanine, the CDR3 is 15 residues long. Here the CDR3 DNA is all that survives: 45 bases in frame from base 1. The junction carries 11 bases between V and J, which are trimmed by 0 bases and 2 bases respectively. CDR1 SGHDT and CDR2 YYEEEE are derived from the germline V gene. TCR CDR3 regions were amplified from genomic DNA by multiplex PCR using the deep immunoSEQ assay. For each cell subset, the extracted genomic DNA was distributed evenly across all wells of several immunoSEQ 96-well plates, and each plate served as one replicate. For sorted subsets, approximately 0.2 ug of genomic DNA, equivalent to 25,000 to 35,000 T cell genomes, went into each replicate PCR. The purified libraries were quantified using a Qubit 3.0 fluorometer, sized with a Bioanalyzer 2100, and then quantified again using the KAPA Library Quantification kit. A separate single-read 150-cycle Illumina NextSeq 550 flow cell was used to sequence each immunoSEQ 96-well plate. Per the source publication's procedure: Because the immunoSEQ output held only junctional sequences and lacked quality scores, the filtering could not match the filtering applied to full-length reads. Sequences were annotated with PyIR, a Python wrapper for IgBLAST v1.9, using IMGT germline references to assign V/J genes and CDR3. Reads were filtered out if the reads had weak V/J assignments (E-value above 1e-6), no CDR3, stop codons, out-of-frame junctions, or ambiguous translated residues. A V3J clonotype was defined by an identical inferred V gene, J gene, and CDR3 amino acid sequence. To compute the percentage overlap between repertoires, the number of shared unique clonotypes was divided by the size of the smaller repertoire. Richness of each repertoire was evaluated using RTK rarefaction, the Chao1 estimator, and Recon v2.1 estimates of unobserved clonotypes. Generation probabilities were computed with OLGA for all TCRbeta clonotypes obtained by the gDNA method from four donors. In TCRdb, the immuneACCESS table is reduced to in-frame sequences with V and J assigned. These tables do not hold every clone; where another copy was compared, an unresolved V gene accounts for under half, and the others remain unexplained. Clone size and V and J calls were adopted from that table, with D and trimming inferred from the DNA. Recorded for this sample are some 2,000,000 clones; almost 96% of them occurred a single time. The top ten constitute roughly 0.13% of the sample.

As for this clone: This receptor's antigen is unknown. No quality values exist for individual bases; no much larger clone is one base distant.

Healthy HIV-negative adults with no recently reported acute infections or vaccinations were included as donors. All donors were Caucasian adults living in Nashville, Tennessee, USA. CD4+ T cells were enriched by magnetic negative selection, after which naive cells were positively selected on CD45RA and the negative fraction was taken as the memory subset. Blood was obtained by leukapheresis, after which PBMCs were separated by Ficoll-Histopaque density gradient centrifugation and cryopreserved in liquid nitrogen vapor phase. Purity and quantity of every magnetically sorted T cell population were checked by analytical flow cytometry. From each sorted fraction, genomic DNA was isolated and quantified by UV absorbance on a Nanodrop 2000c.

The sequence links TRBV5-6 to TRBJ1-1; TRBD1 is a possible D gene, resting on 5 matching bases. The origin of this receptor is a man between 18 and 29 years old in good health. The sequenced sample was naive CD4+ T cells sorted from blood. The sample's cell subset or site label, in plain terms: CD45RA+ positively selected. The CDR3 protein sequence reads: CASSLVIRANTEAFF. At the DNA level, the sequence is TGTGCCAGCAGCTTGGTGATCAGGGCCAACACTGAAGCTTTCTTT.